This T cell receptor (beta chain) was sequenced in a study of blood T cell repertoires in COVID-19. On the study more broadly: Whether acute or convalescent, the COVID-19 samples came from the United States, Italy and Spain.

Germline assignment: CDR1 SNHLY and CDR2 FYNNEI. Trimming at V came to 4 bases and at J to 4 bases, leaving 5 bases not matched to a gene. There are 15 residues in the CDR3. The authors' processing: Amplification of reference gene primers provided the estimated nucleated cell counts. Generated by immunoSEQ multiplex PCR, the TCRdb table keeps only in-frame clones and is missing some. That table supplies the V and J calls and clone size; D and trimming were determined from the DNA. The sample carries 390,000 or so clones, approximately 90% recorded once. This receptor was taken from a man aged 18-30 years who had recovered from COVID-19. The chain links TRBV2 to TRBJ1-4; 8 bases are a match to TRBD1. The material sequenced was PBMCs or T cells enriched from blood (not recorded which). Here the CDR3 reads CASSVSGQVNEKLFF. For the CDR3, the DNA is TGTGCCAGCAGTGTTTCGGGACAGGTTAATGAAAAACTGTTTTTT. Based on the CDR3 plus reference TRBV2 and TRBJ1-4, the full variable domain is EPEVTQTPSHQVTQMGQEVILRCVPISNHLYFYWYRQILGQKVEFLVSFYNNEISEKSEIFDDQFSVERPDGSNFTLKIRSTKLEDSAMYFCASSVSGQVNEKLFFGSGTQLSVL.